This TCR beta chain was retrieved from a study of T-cell reconstitution after alpha-beta-depleted transplantation in children. Study-wide results and limits: Where alpha-beta T cells came from about two months after transplant was reportedly several hundred expanded graft clones.

This CDR3 has 16 residues. CDR1 and CDR2 (germline): MGHRA, YSYEKL. J lost 6 bases, V lost 2 bases, and 9 bases had no gene match. Unique molecular identifiers were used to barcode this TCRbeta library. TCRdb recomputed calls from the PCR reads with MiXCR, one row per CDR3 protein. The sample includes about 980,000 distinct CDR3 sequences, less than 30% of them seen just once. This clonotype was counted between two and nine times. Its matching antigen is unknown. The receptor comes from a boy less than two years old who had a stem cell transplant for SCID, so the T cells may come from the graft donor. The sequencing here drew on PBMCs, mostly from graft donor cells, taken 360 days after TCRalphabeta/CD19-depleted stem cell transplant. This chain joins TRBV4-1 and TRBJ1-1, with 10 bases matching TRBD1. In nucleotides, the CDR3 is TGCGCCAGCAGCCAATGGGACGGGACAGGGGCCGCTGAAGCTTTCTTT. Protein product: CASSQWDGTGAAEAFF.